The 18 T cell receptor beta chains given below trace back to one sample, sequenced in a study of human T cells and chemical hapten exposure. Time point given: healthy volunteer bleed at 2 weeks. Total RNA was extracted from unfractionated whole blood. TCRdb re-analysed the RACE reads in MiXCR, keeping a single row per CDR3 protein. The data show 130,000 or so distinct CDR3 sequences, more than 7.5% seen once. The sample comprised whole blood. These receptors were taken from a male donor in good health. Some clones in this sample may be carry-over from other donors' samples.

The J gene is TRBJ2-1, the V gene TRBV5-5; perhaps TRBD1 as D (6 bases). This CDR3 is built from 14 residues. The germline gives CDR1 SGHKS, CDR2 YYEKEE (reference sequence). The germline V and J ends were trimmed by 0 bases and 9 bases, with 13 bases remaining between them. In DNA form, the CDR3 reads TGTGCCAGCAGCTTGGCCGTACAGGGTCTTGAGCAGTTCTTC. This codes for CASSLAVQGLEQFF.

This clonotype has just a few counts. The chain carries TRBV5-1 and TRBJ2-5; D possibly matches TRBD1 or TRBD2 (5 bases each). Looked up from germline, CDR1 is SGHRS and CDR2 is YFSETQ. V lost 0 bases to trimming and J lost 2 bases, with 14 bases between them. This CDR3 has 16 amino acids. CDR3 bases: TGCGCCAGCAGCTTGGCCCGGGGCAGTAAACAAGAGACCCAGTACTTC. Encoded protein: CASSLARGSKQETQYF.

This clonotype was recorded a few times. The V gene is TRBV4-2, the J gene TRBJ2-2, with 8 bases that match TRBD2. The germline CDR1 and CDR2 sequences are LGHNA and YNFKEQ. After removal of 6 bases from V and 2 bases from J, the junction contained 5 bases not matched to a gene. The CDR3 loop spans 15 amino acids. CDR3 amino acids: CASRKAGANTGELFF. The CDR3 region has the DNA TGTGCCAGCAGAAAAGCGGGAGCAAACACCGGGGAGCTGTTTTTT.

This clonotype was seen only a few times. The V call is TRBV6-2 or TRBV6-3, the J call TRBJ2-5; perhaps TRBD2 as D (6 bases). V gave up 4 bases and J gave up 6 bases, with 12 bases separating them. This CDR3 is built from 13 residues. CDR1 is MNHEY and CDR2 is SVGEGT in the germline V gene. The CDR3 DNA reads TGTGCCAGCAGTTGGAGGGTGGAACAGACCCAGTACTTC. Translated, it gives CASSWRVEQTQYF.

The V gene is TRBV5-1, the J gene TRBJ2-7; 7 bases are shared with TRBD1. V trimming: 1 base; J trimming: 2 bases; junction bases outside the gene matches: 3. The CDR3 extends over 14 amino acids. Per the germline V gene, CDR1 is SGHRS and CDR2 is YFSETQ. In DNA form, the CDR3 reads TGCGCCAGCAGCTTGAGGACAGGTGCCTACGAGCAGTACTTC. This codes for CASSLRTGAYEQYF.

The gene calls are TRBV18 and TRBJ2-3; 9 bases align to TRBD1. Germline assignment: CDR1 KGHSH and CDR2 LQKENI. With 4 bases clipped from V and 1 base from J, the junction kept 3 bases outside the gene matches. This CDR3 has 15 amino acids. The DNA of the CDR3 is TGTGCCAGCTCACACCGGACAGGGGGCACAGATACGCAGTATTTT. Its translation: CASSHRTGGTDTQYF.

To note about this clonotype: A clone one base away is much larger, so this may be a read error. This chain connects TRBV20-1 to TRBJ1-2, with D hard to call. This CDR3 is 9 amino acids long. Per the germline V gene, CDR1 is DFQATT and CDR2 is SNEGSKA (reference sequence). Here the CDR3 DNA reads TGCAGTGCTAGAAAAGGCTTCACCTTC. Its protein is CSARKGFTF.

This clonotype was seen more than once but under ten times. J is TRBJ1-1 and V is TRBV10-3; no definite D call. The CDR3 spans 14 residues. Germline V gives CDR1 ENHRY, CDR2 SYGVKD. With 3 bases removed from V and 7 bases from J, the gap between germline ends came to 15 bases. The CDR3 DNA reads as TGTGCCATCAGTGAAGGAACCTTTGGCATTGAAGCTTTCTTT. Residues: CAISEGTFGIEAFF.

This clonotype turned up a few times. The V call is TRBV6-1, the J call TRBJ1-1; unclear D gene. CDR3 length equals 14 residues. Trimming took 5 bases from V and 0 from J, leaving 10 bases between them. CDR1 MNHNS and CDR2 SASEGT come from the germline V gene. CDR3 sequence reads: CASSRTWMNTEAFF. CDR3 DNA: TGTGCCAGCAGTCGCACTTGGATGAACACTGAAGCTTTCTTT.

This clonotype was recorded many times. Germline is not matched at one junction end, which may reflect a read error. This chain joins TRBV2 and TRBJ2-7; TRBD1 matches 10 bases. This CDR3 has 13 residues. The V gene's germline CDR1 is SNHLY and CDR2 FYNNEI. CDR3 amino acids: CASSQTGQGIWSF. CDR3 coding DNA: TGTGCCAGCAGTCAAACGGGACAGGGGATTTGGAGCTTC. The full variable domain, in which reference TRBV2 and TRBJ2-7 provide the parts outside the CDR3, is EPEVTQTPSHQVTQMGQEVILRCVPISNHLYFYWYRQILGQKVEFLVSFYNNEISEKSEIFDDQFSVERPDGSNFTLKIRSTKLEDSAMYFCASSQTGQGIWSFGPGTRLTVT.

This clonotype was seen at least ten times. CDR3 in DNA: TGTGCCAGCAGCCGTGGACTAGCGGACCTCCAAGAGACCCAGTACTTC. This encodes CASSRGLADLQETQYF. The genes are TRBV13 and TRBJ2-5; 10 nucleotides align to TRBD2. The V gene end was trimmed by 5 bases and the J gene end by 1 base; junction bases not matched to a gene: 7. The CDR3 consists of 16 residues. Germline V lookup: CDR1 PRHDT, CDR2 FYEKMQ (reference sequence).

Turning to this clonotype: Since a much larger clone is just one base distant, this may be a read error. The chain joins TRBV20-1 to TRBJ2-1; 11 bases match TRBD2. This CDR3 contains 15 residues. Germline V CDR1 and CDR2: DFQATT, SNEGSKA (reference sequence). CDR3 DNA sequence: TGCAGTGCACTCCCACTAGCGGGAGTAACCCATGAGCAGATCTTC. Translated, it gives CSALPLAGVTHEQIF.

In its sample, this clonotype was seen many times. The V call is TRBV11-2, the J call TRBJ2-7, with 9 nucleotides matching TRBD2. This CDR3 has 16 residues. V lost 5 bases, J lost 3 bases, and 11 bases stayed unmatched. Germline CDR1 is SGHAT and CDR2 is FQNNGV. The CDR3 DNA sequence: TGTGCCAGCAGCAAGCGGGGGGTTGGAGGGATCTACGAGCAGTACTTC. It encodes CASSKRGVGGIYEQYF.

A note on this clonotype: Just one base apart from a much larger clone, this may be a read error. V gene TRBV29-1 combines with J gene TRBJ2-7; 10 positions match TRBD2. Germline CDR1 and CDR2: SQVTM and ANQGSEA. The CDR3 consists of 14 residues. Losses at the gene ends were 2 bases for V and 4 bases for J; bases not matched to a gene: 5. The CDR3 DNA reads TGCAGCGTTGAATACGCTAGCGGGGGTTACGAGCAGTACTTC. Residues: CSVEYASGGYEQYF.

The sample holds a few counts of this clonotype. The chain joins TRBV15 to TRBJ1-5; 8 bases agree with TRBD1. The CDR3 is 16 residues long. With V trimmed by 0 bases and J by 6 bases, 7 bases remained unmatched. The V gene's germline CDR1 is LNHNV and CDR2 YYDKDF (reference sequence). The CDR3 reads CATSREGRGQGQPQHF. For the CDR3, the DNA is TGTGCCACCAGCAGAGAGGGCAGGGGGCAGGGTCAGCCCCAGCATTTT.

The chain joins TRBV30 to TRBJ2-7; D ambiguous. Germline-derived CDR1 and CDR2 are GTSNPN and SVGIG (reference sequence). The V end lost 7 bases, the J end lost 6 bases, and 19 bases lay between the germline ends. The CDR3 is 13 residues long. The CDR3 is CASSRDPWAEQYF. DNA for the CDR3: TGTGCCTCCAGCCGAGACCCCTGGGCCGAGCAGTACTTC.

V gene TRBV6-6 combines with J gene TRBJ2-1, with 12 positions matching TRBD2. This CDR3 spans 17 amino acids. Germline CDR1 is MNHNY and CDR2 is SVGAGI (reference sequence). V was clipped by 0 bases and J by 0 bases; unmatched bases: 0. CDR3 nucleotide sequence: TGTGCCAGCAGTTACTCGGGACTAGCGGGCTCCTACAATGAGCAGTTCTTC. Protein product: CASSYSGLAGSYNEQFF.

The table lists this clonotype with many counts. The chain employs TRBV10-2 and TRBJ2-5; 8 bases fit TRBD2. The CDR3 covers 16 residues. The ends lost 7 bases at V and 2 bases at J; junction bases unmatched: 12. Germline lookup yields CDR1 WSHSY and CDR2 SAAADI. This chain's CDR3 is CASTLRGASGQETQYF. The CDR3 nucleotides are TGCGCCAGCACCCTCCGCGGGGCTAGCGGGCAAGAGACCCAGTACTTC.